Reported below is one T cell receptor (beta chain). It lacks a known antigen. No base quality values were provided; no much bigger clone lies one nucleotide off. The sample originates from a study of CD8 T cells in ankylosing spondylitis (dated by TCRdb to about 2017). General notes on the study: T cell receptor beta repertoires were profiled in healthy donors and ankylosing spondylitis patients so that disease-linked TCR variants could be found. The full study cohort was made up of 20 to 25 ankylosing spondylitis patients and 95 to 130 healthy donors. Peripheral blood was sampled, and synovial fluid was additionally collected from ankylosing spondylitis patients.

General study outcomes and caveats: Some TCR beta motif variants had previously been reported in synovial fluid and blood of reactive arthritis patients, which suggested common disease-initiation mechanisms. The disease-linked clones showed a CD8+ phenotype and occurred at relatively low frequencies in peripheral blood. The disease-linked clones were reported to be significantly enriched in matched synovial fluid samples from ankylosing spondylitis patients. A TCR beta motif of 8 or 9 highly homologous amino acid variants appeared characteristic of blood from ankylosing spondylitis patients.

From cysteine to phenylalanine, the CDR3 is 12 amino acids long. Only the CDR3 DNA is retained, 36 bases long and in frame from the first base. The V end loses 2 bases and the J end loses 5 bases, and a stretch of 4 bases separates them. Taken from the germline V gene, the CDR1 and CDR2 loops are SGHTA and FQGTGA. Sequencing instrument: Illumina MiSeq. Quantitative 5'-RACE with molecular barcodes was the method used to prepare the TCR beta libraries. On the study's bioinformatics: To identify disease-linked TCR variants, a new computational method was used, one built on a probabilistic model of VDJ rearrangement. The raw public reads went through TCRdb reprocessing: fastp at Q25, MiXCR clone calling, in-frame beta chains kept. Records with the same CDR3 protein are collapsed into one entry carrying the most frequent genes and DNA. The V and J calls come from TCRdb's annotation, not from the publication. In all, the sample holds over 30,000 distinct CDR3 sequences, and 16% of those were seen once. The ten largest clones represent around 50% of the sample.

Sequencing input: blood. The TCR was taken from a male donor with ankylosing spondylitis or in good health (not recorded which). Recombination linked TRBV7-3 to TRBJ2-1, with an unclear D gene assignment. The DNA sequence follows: TGTGCCAGCAGCTTAGCCGACAATGAGCAGTTCTTC. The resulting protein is CASSLADNEQFF.